Below, 9 T cell receptor beta chains from the same sample are listed, as sequenced in a study of blood T cell repertoires in COVID-19. TCRdb's table, derived via immunoSEQ multiplex PCR, lists solely in-frame clones and lacks some. This table has around 240,000 clones, 91% appearing once. The sequenced sample was PBMCs or T cells enriched from blood (not recorded which). Every receptor here comes from a human donor in a cohort exposed to, infected with or recovered from COVID-19 (not recorded which). The donor label of this sample is uncertain.

The chain recombines TRBV6-1 with TRBJ2-7; 7 bases map to TRBD1. The germline V gene has CDR1 MNHNS and CDR2 SASEGT. The CDR3 loop spans 15 amino acids. The V and J ends lost 2 bases and 5 bases, in that order; junction bases with no gene match: 9. The CDR3 bases are TGTGCCAGCAGTGAATATGGACAGGTTGGGAACGAGCAGTACTTC. Protein product: CASSEYGQVGNEQYF.

The chain is built from TRBV19 and TRBJ2-1; D is undetermined. V lost 5 bases to trimming and J lost 10 bases, with 9 bases between them. Germline V CDR1 and CDR2: LNHDA, SQIVND (reference sequence). The CDR3 sequence is 11 residues long. DNA for the CDR3: TGTGCCAGTAGTGTCCCCGGGGAGCAGTTCTTC. The encoded protein is CASSVPGEQFF.

This clone was counted a single time. The CDR3 DNA reads as TGTGCCACCCGTTACACTGAAGCTTTCTTT. This encodes CATRYTEAFF. This chain joins TRBV24-1 and TRBJ1-1; no firm D call. The CDR3 spans 10 residues. V lost 9 bases and J 3 bases, leaving 4 bases between the germline ends. The V gene's germline CDR1 is KGHDR and CDR2 SFDVKD.

A single count supports this clone. The chain recombines TRBV9 with TRBJ1-1, with 7 bases that match TRBD1. Trimming at V came to 4 bases and at J to 1 base, leaving 4 bases not matched to a gene. CDR1 is SGDLS and CDR2 is YYNGEE in the germline V gene. There are 14 residues in the CDR3. CDR3 bases: TGTGCCAGCAGCCTACAGGGGAAGAACACTGAAGCTTTCTTT. Its protein is CASSLQGKNTEAFF.

The V and J genes are TRBV19 and TRBJ1-4; D ambiguous. Trimming cost V 3 bases and J 8 bases, with 16 bases left between them. The CDR3 covers 15 residues. Per germline, CDR1 LNHDA and CDR2 SQIVND (reference sequence). For the CDR3, the DNA is TGTGCCAGTAGTATGTGGAGAGGGCCGGGAGAAAAACTGTTTTTT. It codes for CASSMWRGPGEKLFF.

The chain carries TRBV7-8 and TRBJ2-3; D is possibly TRBD2 (6 bases). Germline values: CDR1 SGHVS, CDR2 FQNEAQ. This CDR3 has 14 residues. V gave up 7 bases and J gave up 4 bases, with 15 bases separating them. CDR3 sequence: CASTSRRGSDTQYF. CDR3 nucleotide sequence: TGTGCCAGCACCTCACGGCGGGGATCAGATACGCAGTATTTT.

This chain uses TRBV10-3 with TRBJ1-2; 11 bases agree with TRBD1. The CDR3 sequence is 13 residues long. Germline V lookup: CDR1 ENHRY, CDR2 SYGVKD. The V and J ends lost 4 bases and 5 bases, in that order; junction bases with no gene match: 0. The CDR3 is CAISGDRGYGYTF. The CDR3 region has the DNA TGTGCCATCAGTGGGGACAGGGGGTATGGCTACACCTTC.

This clone has a handful of counts. The chain carries TRBV6-6 and TRBJ1-5; D is perhaps TRBD1 (6 bases). This CDR3 region has 12 residues. The V gene's germline CDR1 is MNHNY and CDR2 SVGAGI (reference sequence). Between the trimmed V and J ends, which lost 11 bases and 0 bases, there was a span of 8 bases. As DNA, the CDR3 is TGTGCCGTACAGGGTAGCAATCAGCCCCAGCATTTT. Its protein product is CAVQGSNQPQHF.

This clone has just a few counts. The gene calls are TRBV2 and TRBJ1-1, with no clear D. Trimming cost V 3 bases and J 5 bases, with 13 bases left between them. Per germline, CDR1 SNHLY and CDR2 FYNNEI. CDR3 length: 14 residues. Here the CDR3 DNA reads TGTGCCAGCAGTGAGTTGGCAGGTCAAACTGAAGCTTTCTTT. It specifies CASSELAGQTEAFF.